This entry describes one T cell receptor (beta chain). This entry is derived from a study of shared clonotypes between healthy human individuals. All participating donors were Caucasian adults from Nashville, Tennessee. The CDR3 runs to 17 residues. After removal of 0 bases from V and 4 bases from J, the junction contained 5 bases not matched to a gene. Germline assignment: CDR1 KGHSH and CDR2 LQKENI. Produced via immunoSEQ multiplex PCR; TCRdb's table is partial and in-frame only. The table includes 2.5 million or so clones, 85% to 95% detected once. Sample: naive CD4+ T cells sorted from blood. Subset indicated: CD45RA+ positively selected. J is TRBJ2-2 and V is TRBV18; 10 bases line up with TRBD2. This sequence originates from a man aged 18 to 30 in good health. This CDR3 reads CASSPPISGRSTGELFF. The CDR3 DNA reads TGTGCCAGCTCACCACCGATTAGCGGGAGGTCCACCGGGGAGCTGTTTTTT.